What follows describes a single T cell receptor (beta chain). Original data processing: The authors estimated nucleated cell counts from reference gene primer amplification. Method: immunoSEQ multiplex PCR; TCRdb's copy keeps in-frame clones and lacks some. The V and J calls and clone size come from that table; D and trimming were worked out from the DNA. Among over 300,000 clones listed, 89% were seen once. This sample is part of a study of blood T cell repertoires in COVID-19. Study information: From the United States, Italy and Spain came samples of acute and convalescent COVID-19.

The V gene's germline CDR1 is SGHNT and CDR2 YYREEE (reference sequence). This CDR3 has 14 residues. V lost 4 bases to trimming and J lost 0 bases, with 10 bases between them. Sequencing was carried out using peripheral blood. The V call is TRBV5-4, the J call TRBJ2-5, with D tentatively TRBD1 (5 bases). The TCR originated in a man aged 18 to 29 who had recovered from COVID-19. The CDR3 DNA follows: TGTGCCAGCAGCCCCGGACACGACCAAGAGACCCAGTACTTC. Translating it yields CASSPGHDQETQYF.